This paragraph covers one T cell receptor beta chain sequence. Antigen specificity is unknown. This sample is part of a study of OX40 agonist ivuxolimab in advanced cancers. Study overall: Patients receiving dose escalation had hepatocellular carcinoma, melanoma, renal cell or head and neck cancer. Partial responses, seen in three patients, involved one hepatocellular carcinoma and two cutaneous melanomas.

Peripheral blood came from all dose cohorts at three timepoints. Study-level results: The average count of expanded clones was higher among CD8+ T cells than among CD4+.

Repertoires were generated with immunoSEQ multiplex PCR, while TCRdb's copy carries only in-frame clones and drops some. Of approximately 68,000 clones in the sample, about 89% were seen once. This CDR3 is built from 14 residues. Per germline, CDR1 SGHDT and CDR2 YYEEEE. V was trimmed by 0 bases and J by 0 bases, leaving 6 bases between them. The rearrangement links TRBV5-6 to TRBJ1-1; D unclear. This clonotype was sampled from an adult with an advanced solid tumor such as melanoma, head and neck, liver or kidney cancer. Sequencing was performed on CD4+ or CD8+ T cells sorted from blood, taken in a trial of the OX40 agonist ivuxolimab. The CDR3 reads CASSLGYVNTEAFF. DNA for the CDR3: TGTGCCAGCAGCTTGGGATACGTGAACACTGAAGCTTTCTTT.